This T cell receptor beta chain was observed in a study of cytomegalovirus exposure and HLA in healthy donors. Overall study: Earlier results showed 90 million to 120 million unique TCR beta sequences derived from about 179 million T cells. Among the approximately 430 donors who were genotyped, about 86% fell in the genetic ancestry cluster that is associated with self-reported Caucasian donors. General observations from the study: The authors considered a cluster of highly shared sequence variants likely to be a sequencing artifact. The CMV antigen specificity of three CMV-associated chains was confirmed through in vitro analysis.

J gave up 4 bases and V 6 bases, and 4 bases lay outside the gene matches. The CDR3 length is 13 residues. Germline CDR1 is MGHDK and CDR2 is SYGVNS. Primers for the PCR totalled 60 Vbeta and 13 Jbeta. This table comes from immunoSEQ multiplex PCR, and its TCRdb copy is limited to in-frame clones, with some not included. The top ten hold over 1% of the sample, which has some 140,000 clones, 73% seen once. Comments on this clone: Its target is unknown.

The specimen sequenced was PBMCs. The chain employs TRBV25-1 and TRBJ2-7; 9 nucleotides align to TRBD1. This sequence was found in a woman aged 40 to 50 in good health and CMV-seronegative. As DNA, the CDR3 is TGTGCCAGCAGACAGGGGGCTTCATACGAGCAGTACTTC. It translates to CASRQGASYEQYF.